The 3 T cell receptor beta chains given below trace back to one sample, sequenced in a study of blood T cell repertoires in COVID-19. Profiling relied on immunoSEQ multiplex PCR, and the TCRdb table lists in-frame clones only, not all of them. The sample shows under 250,000 clones, 85% of them seen only once. Sequencing used PBMCs or T cells enriched from blood (not recorded which). All receptors derive from a woman aged 45-65 years with acute COVID-19.

J is TRBJ1-1 and V is TRBV7-2, with TRBD1 matching 10 bases. Germline assignment: CDR1 SGHTA and CDR2 FQGNSA. This CDR3 has 19 amino acids. Germline trimming cut 2 bases from V and 0 bases from J; bases unmatched to any gene: 12. CDR3 coding DNA: TGTGCCAGCAGCTTACAAAGGTGGGACAGGGGAACAATGAACACTGAAGCTTTCTTT. Translating gives CASSLQRWDRGTMNTEAFF.

A few counts support this clone. The rearrangement links TRBV24-1 to TRBJ2-2; 7 nucleotides line up with TRBD2. CDR3 length equals 15 residues. Germline V gene sequence: CDR1 KGHDR, CDR2 SFDVKD. The V segment lost 4 bases and the J segment 6 bases; nucleotides outside the gene matches: 7. CDR3 sequence (DNA): TGTGCCACCAGTGAAAAGGGAGGGGTAGCCGGGGAGCTGTTTTTT. It translates to CATSEKGGVAGELFF.

This clone appeared a few times. This rearrangement joins TRBV7-9 to TRBJ1-6; a possible D gene is TRBD1 (5 bases). The CDR3 is 14 amino acids. Germline CDR1 reads SEHNR; CDR2 reads FQNEAQ (reference sequence). Trimming took 4 bases from V and 7 from J, leaving 11 bases between them. In DNA, the CDR3 is TGTGCCAGCAGCTCCAGGGAATGGAATTCACCCCTCCACTTT. This encodes CASSSREWNSPLHF.